Below, 20 T cell receptor beta chains from the same sample are listed, as sequenced in a study of blood T cells in healthy people across ages. Primed by a sample-barcoded 5' primer and a J-beta primer mix, a second PCR proceeded for about 6 to 11 cycles. TCRdb recomputed calls from the 5' RACE reads with MiXCR, one row per CDR3 protein. Of 540,000 or so distinct CDR3 sequences listed, 45% to 55% were seen once; the top ten hold 20% to 25%. Sample: blood. The receptor source for this set is an elderly man in good health.

The chain combines TRBV29-1 with TRBJ2-7; the D gene is possibly TRBD2 (5 bases). The CDR3 runs 13 residues. V lost 0 bases and J lost 7, with 13 bases in between. Germline CDR1 reads SQVTM; CDR2 reads ANQGSEA. The CDR3 DNA reads as TGCAGCGTTGAAGACGGGAACTTTTGGGAGCAGTACTTC. Residues: CSVEDGNFWEQYF.

This sequence joins TRBV28 and TRBJ2-6, with D perhaps assigned TRBD1 or TRBD2 (6 bases each). This CDR3 contains 15 residues. Germline V gene sequence: CDR1 MDHEN, CDR2 SYDVKM. V lost 10 bases, J lost 3 bases, and 16 bases lay in between. The DNA of the CDR3 is TGTGCCACCCTAGGAGGGGGTAATGGGGCCAACGTCCTGACTTTC. This codes for CATLGGGNGANVLTF.

The rearrangement uses TRBV7-2 and TRBJ1-1; D might be TRBD1 (6 bases). The CDR3 is 14 residues long. V shed 5 bases and J shed 8 bases, with 18 bases lying between them. Per the germline V gene, CDR1 is SGHTA and CDR2 is FQGNSA. This chain's CDR3 is CASSVAHDRFEAFF. DNA for the CDR3: TGTGCCAGCAGCGTGGCACACGACAGGTTCGAAGCTTTCTTT.

Notes on this clonotype: The germline gene is not matched at one end of the junction; a read error may be the cause. The V call is TRBV25-1, the J call TRBJ1-4; a possible D gene is TRBD1 (6 bases). The germline CDR1 and CDR2 sequences are MGHDK and SYGVNS. This CDR3 region has 12 residues. CDR3 protein: CARGRGGEKLFF. The CDR3 coding sequence is TGTGCCCGCGGAAGGGGGGGTGAAAAATTGTTTTTT.

This clonotype was found many times. The chain joins TRBV5-1 to TRBJ2-7; 11 nucleotides align to TRBD2. The germline V gene encodes CDR1 SGHRS and CDR2 YFSETQ. V dropped 0 bases and J dropped 6; count of bases not matched to a gene: 8. The CDR3 extends over 16 amino acids. This CDR3 is CASSLDTSGGRGEQYF. The CDR3 coding sequence is TGCGCCAGCAGCTTGGACACTAGCGGGGGCCGGGGCGAGCAGTACTTC.

J is TRBJ2-2 and V is TRBV6-1; 8 positions match TRBD1. The germline gives CDR1 MNHNS, CDR2 SASEGT. V lost 4 bases to trimming and J lost 7 bases; unmatched junction nucleotides: 2. This CDR3 comprises 13 residues. The CDR3 DNA reads as TGTGCCAGCAGTGGGACAGGGTTCGGGGAGCTGTTTTTT. It is translated as CASSGTGFGELFF.

The chain combines TRBV18 with TRBJ2-3; 9 bases map to TRBD2. The CDR3 spans 14 residues. Unmatched junction bases numbered 0, after V lost 1 base and J lost 4 bases. The germline CDR1 and CDR2 sequences are KGHSH and LQKENI. The CDR3 spells CASSPLAGADTQYF. In DNA form, the CDR3 reads TGTGCCAGCTCACCACTAGCGGGAGCAGATACGCAGTATTTT.

The J gene is TRBJ2-2, the V gene TRBV6-5; D is possibly TRBD2 (6 bases). Germline V CDR1 and CDR2: MNHEY, SVGAGI. The V end was cut by 8 bases, the J end by 6 bases, with 16 bases between. The CDR3 spans 14 residues. This CDR3 reads CASRPGTFPGELFF. The CDR3 coding sequence is TGTGCCAGCCGCCCCGGGACTTTTCCCGGGGAGCTGTTTTTT.

V and J are TRBV10-3 and TRBJ1-1; D may be TRBD1 (5 bases). The CDR3 is 15 amino acids. V was clipped by 0 bases and J by 3 bases, with 11 bases between them. Germline assignment: CDR1 ENHRY and CDR2 SYGVKD. CDR3 residues: CAISESGGGYTEAFF. CDR3 nucleotide sequence: TGTGCCATCAGTGAGTCGGGCGGGGGGTACACTGAAGCTTTCTTT.

The rearrangement uses TRBV4-3 and TRBJ2-3; weak D call: TRBD2 (6 bases). CDR1 is LGHNA, CDR2 YSLEER, per germline. This CDR3 comprises 15 residues. V gave up 3 bases and J gave up 1 base, with 11 bases separating them. For the CDR3, the DNA is TGCGCCAGCAGCCAGGAGGGACTGGGCACAGATACGCAGTATTTT. Its translation is CASSQEGLGTDTQYF.

This chain connects TRBV18 to TRBJ1-1; the D is unclear. This CDR3 has 14 amino acids. Trimming took off 2 bases at V and 0 bases at J, with 7 bases between the two ends. Germline CDR1 KGHSH, CDR2 LQKENI. The DNA of the CDR3 is TGTGCCAGCTCACCAATCCCCCTGAACACTGAAGCTTTCTTT. This encodes CASSPIPLNTEAFF.

A remark on this clonotype: Being one base from a much bigger clone, this may be a read error. The chain employs TRBV6-5 and TRBJ1-2, with unresolved D. From germline, CDR1 is MNHEY and CDR2 SVGAGI. The CDR3 loop spans 13 amino acids. The CDR3 reads CASSPWVGYDYTF. The CDR3 DNA reads TGTGCCAGCAGTCCCTGGGTGGGCTATGACTACACCTTC.

This chain joins TRBV7-2 and TRBJ2-1; perhaps D is TRBD1 or TRBD2 (5 bases each). V lost 5 bases, J lost 5 bases, and 10 bases lay in between. CDR1 SGHTA and CDR2 FQGNSA come from the germline V gene. The CDR3 contains 13 residues. In DNA, the CDR3 is TGTGCCAGCAGCGGGGACCCGAACAATGAGCAGTTCTTC. It specifies CASSGDPNNEQFF.

The chain uses TRBV9 and TRBJ2-4; either TRBD1 or TRBD2 may fit D (5 bases each). This CDR3 region has 13 residues. Trimming pared 3 bases from V and 2 bases from J, leaving 6 bases between. Germline lookup yields CDR1 SGDLS and CDR2 YYNGEE. CDR3 nucleotide sequence: TGTGCCAGCAGCGGGGGGTCCAAAAACATTCAGTACTTC. It translates to CASSGGSKNIQYF.

A few counts support this clonotype. The chain couples TRBV29-1 to TRBJ2-5; 11 nucleotides match TRBD2. Losses at the gene ends were 6 bases for V and 3 bases for J; bases not matched to a gene: 6. The CDR3 extends over 14 amino acids. Per germline, CDR1 SQVTM and CDR2 ANQGSEA. CDR3 protein: CSVPGTSGKETQYF. The CDR3 DNA reads TGCAGCGTCCCTGGGACTAGCGGCAAAGAGACCCAGTACTTC.

This clonotype came up a few times. The gene calls are TRBV20-1 and TRBJ2-1, with no clear D. Germline loops: CDR1 DFQATT, CDR2 SNEGSKA (reference sequence). The CDR3 loop spans 15 amino acids. The germline V and J ends were trimmed by 3 bases and 7 bases, with 19 bases remaining between them. The CDR3 nucleotides are TGCAGTGCTAGGTTGGGCACACTGATGGGGAATGAGCAGTTCTTC. The encoded protein is CSARLGTLMGNEQFF.

The J gene is TRBJ2-3, the V gene TRBV29-1; no definite D call. The CDR3 contains 14 residues. Per the germline V gene, CDR1 is SQVTM and CDR2 is ANQGSEA. The germline V and J ends were trimmed by 5 bases and 3 bases, with 15 bases remaining between them. CDR3 coding DNA: TGCAGCGTTTCTTACCTTTTCTTGACAGATACGCAGTATTTT. Translating gives CSVSYLFLTDTQYF.

The chain recombines TRBV12-3 or TRBV12-4 with TRBJ1-2, with 11 bases identical to TRBD1. The CDR3 loop spans 15 amino acids. Trimming at V came to 5 bases and at J to 7 bases, leaving 9 bases not matched to a gene. This CDR3 reads CASSPGQGAHSGYTF. The CDR3 region has the DNA TGTGCCAGCAGTCCCGGACAGGGGGCCCACTCTGGCTACACCTTC.

Many counts were recorded for this clonotype. This rearrangement joins TRBV20-1 to TRBJ2-1; 9 bases are a match to TRBD2. Germline CDR1 is DFQATT and CDR2 is SNEGSKA (reference sequence). The V and J ends lost 3 bases and 4 bases, in that order; junction bases with no gene match: 4. The CDR3 spans 14 residues. CDR3 DNA sequence: TGCAGTGCTAGGGGACTAGCTGATTACAATGAGCAGTTCTTC. Protein sequence: CSARGLADYNEQFF.

CDR3 sequence: CASSQDSLAGVRETQYF. The CDR3 DNA reads as TGTGCCAGCAGCCAAGATTCGCTAGCGGGAGTTCGTGAGACCCAGTACTTC. V gene TRBV4-2 combines with J gene TRBJ2-5; 10 positions agree with TRBD2. The CDR3 contains 17 residues. V gave up 0 bases and J gave up 5 bases; unmatched junction bases: 9. The germline gives CDR1 LGHNA, CDR2 YNFKEQ.